A single sample is the source of the 12 T cell receptor beta chains below, sequenced in a study of cytomegalovirus exposure and HLA in healthy donors. The PCR had 60 Vbeta and 13 Jbeta primers. TCRdb's copy holds only in-frame clones and misses some; the assay was immunoSEQ multiplex PCR. This sample yields about 190,000 clones, of which almost 80% are seen a single time; roughly 1.6% belongs to the top ten. Sequencing was done on a sample of PBMCs. The receptors were sampled from a woman aged 18 to 35 in good health and CMV-seronegative.

V gene TRBV7-8 combines with J gene TRBJ2-3; D gene uncertain. Germline-derived CDR1 and CDR2 are SGHVS and FQNEAQ. V was shortened by 5 bases and J by 4 bases, with 10 bases between the two germline ends. The CDR3 loop spans 13 amino acids. This CDR3 reads CASSGHGSDTQYF. The CDR3 nucleotides are TGTGCCAGCAGCGGTCACGGGTCAGATACGCAGTATTTT. The full variable domain, rest sourced from reference TRBV7-8 and TRBJ2-3, is GAGVSQSPRYKVAKRGQDVALRCDPISGHVSLFWYQQALGQGPEFLTYFQNEAQLDKSGLPSDRFFAERPEGSVSTLKIQRTQQEDSAVYLCASSGHGSDTQYFGPGTRLTVL.

This chain connects TRBV5-1 to TRBJ1-4; TRBD1 aligns across 9 bases. Germline V lookup: CDR1 SGHRS, CDR2 YFSETQ. The CDR3 is 15 residues long. V lost 4 bases to trimming and J lost 7 bases; unmatched junction nucleotides: 8. The CDR3 bases are TGCGCCAGCAGCCCCGGGACAGGGTTACGTGAAAAACTGTTTTTT. Amino acid sequence: CASSPGTGLREKLFF.

This rearrangement joins TRBV15 to TRBJ2-2, with D perhaps TRBD1 (6 bases). V was clipped by 0 bases and J by 1 base, with 9 bases between them. CDR3 length: 16 amino acids. The germline gives CDR1 LNHNV, CDR2 YYDKDF (reference sequence). The CDR3 sequence is CATSRDTGRNTGELFF. In DNA form, the CDR3 reads TGTGCCACCAGCAGAGACACAGGGAGGAACACCGGGGAGCTGTTTTTT.

The chain has TRBV28 and TRBJ1-5, with D possibly TRBD1 on 6 matching bases. Per the germline V gene, CDR1 is MDHEN and CDR2 is SYDVKM. The V gene lost 4 bases and the J gene lost 6 bases, with 16 bases spanning the gap. This CDR3 has 15 residues. The CDR3 here is CASSSPQGRGQPQHF. The CDR3 bases are TGTGCCAGCAGTTCCCCCCAGGGGAGGGGTCAGCCCCAGCATTTT.

The CDR3 sequence is CSAKDRVDYGYTF. The DNA of the CDR3 is TGCAGCGCTAAGGACAGGGTGGACTATGGCTACACCTTC. The J gene is TRBJ1-2, the V gene TRBV29-1; 8 nucleotides agree with TRBD1. CDR1 is SQVTM, CDR2 ANQGSEA, per germline. The V gene end was trimmed by 7 bases and the J gene end by 3 bases; junction bases not matched to a gene: 7. The CDR3 is made up of 13 amino acids.

V gene TRBV7-8 combines with J gene TRBJ1-2; 8 positions agree with TRBD1. CDR1 and CDR2 from the germline V gene are SGHVS and FQNEAQ. The V segment lost 7 bases and the J segment 5 bases; nucleotides outside the gene matches: 12. The CDR3 totals 15 residues. Here the CDR3 reads CASTSRDRWGYGYTF. The CDR3 DNA is TGTGCCAGCACCTCTCGGGACAGGTGGGGTTATGGCTACACCTTC.

The table lists this clone with a count of one. The J gene is TRBJ2-3, the V gene TRBV11-3; the D gene is possibly TRBD2 (6 bases). V gave up 3 bases and J gave up 2 bases, with 9 bases separating them. CDR1 and CDR2 (germline): SGHNT, YENEEA. CDR3 size: 14 residues. CDR3 DNA: TGTGCCAGCAGCTTCCCGGGGGACACAGATACGCAGTATTTT. Protein product: CASSFPGDTDTQYF.

This clone was seen a few times. The CDR3 DNA follows: TGTGCCAGCATGGGGGGAGGGAATTCACCCCTCCACTTT. It encodes CASMGGGNSPLHF. The V call is TRBV6-1, the J call TRBJ1-6; perhaps TRBD1 as D (5 bases). This CDR3 comprises 13 residues. CDR1 and CDR2 from the germline V gene are MNHNS and SASEGT. Trimming removed 7 bases from V and 7 bases from J, with 11 bases in between.

CDR3 in amino acids: CASSSAGGSTDTQYF. The CDR3 DNA is TGTGCCAGTAGTTCAGCGGGGGGCAGCACAGATACGCAGTATTTT. The chain uses TRBV19 and TRBJ2-3; 9 positions match TRBD2. The CDR3 loop spans 15 amino acids. Looked up from germline, CDR1 is LNHDA and CDR2 is SQIVND (reference sequence). V shed 5 bases and J 0 bases; nucleotides not matched to a gene: 3.

The rearrangement links TRBV7-8 to TRBJ1-4; D remains ambiguous. Germline lookup yields CDR1 SGHVS and CDR2 FQNEAQ. This CDR3 spans 15 amino acids. V lost 1 base, J lost 5 bases, and 11 bases lay in between. CDR3 coding DNA: TGTGCCAGCAGCTTAGGTGGCCTGACAAATGAAAAACTGTTTTTT. It translates to CASSLGGLTNEKLFF. Full variable domain (remainder filled in from reference TRBV7-8 and TRBJ1-4): GAGVSQSPRYKVAKRGQDVALRCDPISGHVSLFWYQQALGQGPEFLTYFQNEAQLDKSGLPSDRFFAERPEGSVSTLKIQRTQQEDSAVYLCASSLGGLTNEKLFFGSGTQLSVL.

The V gene is TRBV7-9, the J gene TRBJ2-3, with 7 bases lining up with TRBD2. This CDR3 has 15 residues. Germline V gene sequence: CDR1 SEHNR, CDR2 FQNEAQ (reference sequence). The V and J ends lost 5 bases and 1 base, in that order; junction bases with no gene match: 6. CDR3 loop: CASSLPGGGTDTQYF. The CDR3 DNA is TGTGCCAGCAGCCTACCTGGGGGGGGCACAGATACGCAGTATTTT. The full variable domain, its missing parts supplied by reference TRBV7-9 and TRBJ2-3, is DTGVSQNPRHKITKRGQNVTFRCDPISEHNRLYWYRQTLGQGPEFLTYFQNEAQLEKSRLLSDRFSAERPKGSFSTLEIQRTEQGDSAMYLCASSLPGGGTDTQYFGPGTRLTVL.

The chain recombines TRBV7-9 with TRBJ1-1; TRBD1 aligns across 8 bases. The ends lost 5 bases at V and 3 bases at J; junction bases unmatched: 14. There are 17 residues in the CDR3. Germline loops: CDR1 SEHNR, CDR2 FQNEAQ (reference sequence). The CDR3: CASSPVTGEVGYTEAFF. CDR3 coding DNA: TGTGCCAGCAGCCCAGTGACAGGGGAGGTTGGGTACACTGAAGCTTTCTTT.